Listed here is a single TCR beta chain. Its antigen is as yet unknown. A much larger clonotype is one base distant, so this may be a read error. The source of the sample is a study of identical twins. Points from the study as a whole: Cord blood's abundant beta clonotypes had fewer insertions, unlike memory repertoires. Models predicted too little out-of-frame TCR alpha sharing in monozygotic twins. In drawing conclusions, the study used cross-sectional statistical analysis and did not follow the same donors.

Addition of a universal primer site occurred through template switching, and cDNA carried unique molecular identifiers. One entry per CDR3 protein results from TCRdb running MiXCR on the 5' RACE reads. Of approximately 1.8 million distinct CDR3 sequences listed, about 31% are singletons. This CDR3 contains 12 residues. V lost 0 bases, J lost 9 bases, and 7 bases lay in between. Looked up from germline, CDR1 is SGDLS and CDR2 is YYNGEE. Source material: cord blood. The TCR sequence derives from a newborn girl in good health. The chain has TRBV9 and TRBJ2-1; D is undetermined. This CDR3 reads CASSVANSEQFF. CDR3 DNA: TGTGCCAGCAGCGTAGCTAACAGTGAGCAGTTCTTC.